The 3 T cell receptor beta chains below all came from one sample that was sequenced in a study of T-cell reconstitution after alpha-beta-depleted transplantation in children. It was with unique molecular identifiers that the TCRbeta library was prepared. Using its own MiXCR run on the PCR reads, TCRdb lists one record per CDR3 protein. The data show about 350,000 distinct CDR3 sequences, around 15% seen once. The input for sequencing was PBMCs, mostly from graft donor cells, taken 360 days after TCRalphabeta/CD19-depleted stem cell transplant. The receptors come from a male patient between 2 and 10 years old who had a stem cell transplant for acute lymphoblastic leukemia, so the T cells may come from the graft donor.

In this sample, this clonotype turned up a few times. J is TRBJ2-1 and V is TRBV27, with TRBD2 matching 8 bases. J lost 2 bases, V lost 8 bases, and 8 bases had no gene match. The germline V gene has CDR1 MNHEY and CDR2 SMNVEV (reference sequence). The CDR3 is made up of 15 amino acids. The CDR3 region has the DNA TGTGCCAGCTCTCTCGGGCGGGGGGCCTACAATGAGCAGTTCTTC. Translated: CASSLGRGAYNEQFF.

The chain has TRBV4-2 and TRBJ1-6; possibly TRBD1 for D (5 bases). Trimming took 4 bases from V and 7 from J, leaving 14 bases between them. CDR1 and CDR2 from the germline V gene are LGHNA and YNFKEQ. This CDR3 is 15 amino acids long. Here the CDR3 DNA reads TGTGCCAGCAGCCTACAGGCGGGGGAGAATTCACCCCTCCACTTT. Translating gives CASSLQAGENSPLHF.

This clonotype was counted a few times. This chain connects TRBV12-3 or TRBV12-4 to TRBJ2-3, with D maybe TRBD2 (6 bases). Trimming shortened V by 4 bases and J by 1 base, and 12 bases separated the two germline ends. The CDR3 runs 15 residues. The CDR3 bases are TGTGCCAGCAGTTCCGGGCGGGACCGCACAGATACGCAGTATTTT. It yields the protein CASSSGRDRTDTQYF.